Presented here are 28 T cell receptor beta chains from one specimen sequenced in a study of blood T cell repertoires in COVID-19. TCRdb's table, derived via immunoSEQ multiplex PCR, lists solely in-frame clones and lacks some. The sample contains more than 95,000 clones, almost 80% of which appear only once. The sequencing sample was made of peripheral blood. The receptors originated from a human donor in a cohort sampled during active COVID-19.

The table lists this clone with a count of one. The chain uses TRBV28 and TRBJ2-4; TRBD1 might be the D (7 bases). Germline V gene sequence: CDR1 MDHEN, CDR2 SYDVKM. Trimming shortened V by 3 bases and J by 5 bases, and 14 bases separated the two germline ends. The CDR3 spans 15 residues. The CDR3 region is CASSLSGQRENIQYF. DNA for the CDR3: TGTGCCAGCAGTTTGTCGGGACAGCGGGAAAACATTCAGTACTTC.

The chain is built from TRBV7-9 and TRBJ2-1, with 10 bases lining up with TRBD1. J gave up 6 bases and V 5 bases, and 16 bases lay outside the gene matches. The CDR3 sequence is 18 residues long. Germline-derived CDR1 and CDR2 are SEHNR and FQNEAQ (reference sequence). The CDR3 DNA follows: TGTGCCAGCAGCCAAGGAAAATTGGGACAGGGGATGAGCAATGAGCAGTTCTTC. Translated: CASSQGKLGQGMSNEQFF.

This clone was detected ten times or more. The CDR3 region is CASSLAGEGSNIQYF. In nucleotides, the CDR3 is TGTGCCAGCAGCTTAGCCGGGGAAGGGTCAAACATTCAGTACTTC. This chain connects TRBV7-9 to TRBJ2-4, with a tentative D call TRBD2 (5 bases). The CDR3 loop spans 15 amino acids. The germline gives CDR1 SEHNR, CDR2 FQNEAQ (reference sequence). V was cut by 0 bases and J by 6 bases, with 12 bases left in between.

The CDR3 sequence: CASSLTGVGEKLFF. CDR3 sequence (DNA): TGTGCCAGCAGCCTAACAGGGGTCGGTGAAAAACTGTTTTTT. The chain uses TRBV7-9 and TRBJ1-4; TRBD1 agrees at 7 bases. This CDR3 contains 14 residues. Germline CDR1 is SEHNR and CDR2 is FQNEAQ (reference sequence). After removal of 5 bases from V and 7 bases from J, the junction contained 7 bases not matched to a gene.

J is TRBJ2-7 and V is TRBV27; TRBD1 matches at 11 bases. J lost 6 bases, V lost 5 bases, and 6 bases had no gene match. The germline CDR1 and CDR2 sequences are MNHEY and SMNVEV (reference sequence). There are 14 residues in the CDR3. The DNA of the CDR3 is TGTGCCAGCAGTATTGGACAGGGGGCTGTCGAGCAGTACTTC. Residues: CASSIGQGAVEQYF.

This clone was seen a handful of times. The chain links TRBV11-2 to TRBJ1-6, with a possible D match to TRBD1 (5 bases). The CDR3 sequence is 14 residues long. Germline V CDR1 and CDR2: SGHAT, FQNNGV. The V end lost 3 bases, the J end lost 6 bases, and 9 bases lay between the germline ends. CDR3 residues: CASSFSQGNSPLHF. CDR3 DNA sequence: TGTGCCAGCAGCTTTAGCCAGGGTAATTCACCCCTCCACTTT.

The chain is built from TRBV4-1 and TRBJ2-5, with 7 bases aligning to TRBD2. Germline lookup yields CDR1 MGHRA and CDR2 YSYEKL. The V gene end was trimmed by 3 bases and the J gene end by 4 bases; junction bases not matched to a gene: 11. The CDR3 totals 16 residues. The CDR3 loop is CASSHSLADRAETQYF. CDR3 DNA sequence: TGCGCCAGCAGCCATTCCCTAGCGGACCGGGCAGAGACCCAGTACTTC.

The chain uses TRBV28 and TRBJ2-5; 8 bases align to TRBD1. CDR3 length: 18 residues. Germline CDR1 reads MDHEN; CDR2 reads SYDVKM. V shed 2 bases, J shed 4 bases, and the junction held 15 bases outside the gene matches. The CDR3 DNA reads as TGTGCCAGCAGTTTAACAAAGTCGCGGCAGGGGGCTCGAGAGACCCAGTACTTC. This gives the protein CASSLTKSRQGARETQYF.

This chain uses TRBV4-1 with TRBJ2-3; D is possibly TRBD1 (5 bases). Germline V gene data show CDR1 as MGHRA and CDR2 as YSYEKL. The CDR3 is 13 amino acids. V dropped 5 bases and J dropped 4 bases, with 10 bases sitting between them. Here the CDR3 DNA reads TGCGCCAGCAGCGACCAGGGCGCAGATACGCAGTATTTT. Encoded protein: CASSDQGADTQYF.

The chain recombines TRBV7-2 with TRBJ1-5; D not resolved. The germline V gene encodes CDR1 SGHTA and CDR2 FQGNSA. The CDR3 has 14 residues. V gave up 3 bases and J gave up 0 bases, with 6 bases separating them. The CDR3 sequence is CASSFLYSNQPQHF. DNA for the CDR3: TGTGCCAGCAGCTTTCTCTATAGCAATCAGCCCCAGCATTTT.

This chain links TRBV5-6 with TRBJ1-4; 8 bases align to TRBD1. The germline V gene encodes CDR1 SGHDT and CDR2 YYEEEE. This CDR3 spans 14 amino acids. The V and J ends lost 3 bases and 8 bases, in that order; junction bases with no gene match: 6. The chain's CDR3 is CASSSGQGREKLFF. In nucleotides, the CDR3 is TGTGCCAGCAGCTCCGGACAGGGTCGGGAAAAACTGTTTTTT. The variable domain in full, completed from reference TRBV5-6 and TRBJ1-4, reads DAGVTQSPTHLIKTRGQQVTLRCSPKSGHDTVSWYQQALGQGPQFIFQYYEEEERQRGNFPDRFSGHQFPNYSSELNVNALLLGDSALYLCASSSGQGREKLFFGSGTQLSVL.

The V and J genes are TRBV7-3 and TRBJ2-2, with D possibly being TRBD2 (6 bases). Germline loops: CDR1 SGHTA, CDR2 FQGTGA. The CDR3 is 17 amino acids. V lost 1 base and J lost 3, with 15 bases in between. CDR3 loop: CASSLNPGEVYTGELFF. CDR3 nucleotides: TGTGCCAGCAGCTTAAATCCGGGAGAGGTTTACACCGGGGAGCTGTTTTTT. Supplemented by reference TRBV7-3 and TRBJ2-2, the full variable domain reads GAGVSQTPSNKVTEKGKYVELRCDPISGHTALYWYRQSLGQGPEFLIYFQGTGAADDSGLPNDRFFAVRPEGSVSTLKIQRTERGDSAVYLCASSLNPGEVYTGELFFGEGSRLTVL.

The chain joins TRBV6-5 to TRBJ1-5; possibly TRBD1 for D (5 bases). Trimming removed 6 bases from V and 0 bases from J, with 12 bases in between. This CDR3 has 15 amino acids. Germline CDR1 reads MNHEY; CDR2 reads SVGAGI. This chain's CDR3 is CASRVTVYSNQPQHF. The CDR3 DNA follows: TGTGCCAGCAGGGTGACAGTTTATAGCAATCAGCCCCAGCATTTT.

The chain combines TRBV5-1 with TRBJ2-6, with TRBD1 identical over 8 bases. Germline V gene data show CDR1 as SGHRS and CDR2 as YFSETQ. J gave up 0 bases and V 2 bases, and 7 bases lay outside the gene matches. The CDR3 runs to 18 residues. In nucleotides, the CDR3 is TGCGCCAGCAGCTTACAAGGGGACAGGCCCTCTGGGGCCAACGTCCTGACTTTC. Protein: CASSLQGDRPSGANVLTF.

The gene calls are TRBV9 and TRBJ1-6, with D hard to call. Per germline, CDR1 SGDLS and CDR2 YYNGEE. The CDR3 runs to 14 residues. V lost 4 bases to trimming and J lost 6 bases, with 11 bases between them. CDR3 DNA sequence: TGTGCCAGCAGCAGAGGAGGAGGTAATTCACCCCTCCACTTT. It specifies CASSRGGGNSPLHF.

This clone has only one observation. The chain links TRBV19 to TRBJ1-2; D is ambiguous. This CDR3 contains 12 residues. The germline V and J ends were trimmed by 2 bases and 8 bases, with 9 bases remaining between them. Germline loops: CDR1 LNHDA, CDR2 SQIVND (reference sequence). The CDR3 sequence is CASSISWQGYTF. The DNA of the CDR3 is TGTGCCAGTAGTATATCCTGGCAGGGCTACACCTTC.

The chain recombines TRBV28 with TRBJ2-7; D might be TRBD2 (5 bases). V dropped 4 bases and J dropped 2 bases, with 18 bases sitting between them. Looked up from germline, CDR1 is MDHEN and CDR2 is SYDVKM. This CDR3 has 16 amino acids. The CDR3: CASSSDGGSLPYEQYF. DNA of the CDR3: TGTGCCAGCAGTTCCGATGGAGGCAGCCTTCCCTACGAGCAGTACTTC.

The chain employs TRBV19 and TRBJ1-2, with D possibly being TRBD1 (6 bases). CDR1 is LNHDA, CDR2 SQIVND, per germline (reference sequence). This CDR3 has 15 residues. V was clipped by 5 bases and J by 2 bases, with 15 bases between them. The CDR3 protein is CASSPWDKGNYGYTF. In DNA form, the CDR3 reads TGTGCCAGTAGTCCATGGGACAAAGGAAACTATGGCTACACCTTC.

This chain uses TRBV4-2 with TRBJ2-3; D might be TRBD1 (6 bases). Trimming took off 3 bases at V and 6 bases at J, with 10 bases between the two ends. The CDR3 runs 13 residues. From germline, CDR1 is LGHNA and CDR2 YNFKEQ. CDR3 nucleotides: TGTGCCAGCAGCCAGGTAGACAGGGATACGCAGTATTTT. Translated: CASSQVDRDTQYF.

This CDR3 reads CASSLLGQGVGETQYF. CDR3 bases: TGTGCCAGCAGCTTACTCGGCCAGGGCGTGGGAGAGACCCAGTACTTC. V and J are TRBV7-3 and TRBJ2-5; D may be TRBD1 (5 bases). V shed 2 bases and J shed 4 bases, with 17 bases lying between them. CDR1 SGHTA and CDR2 FQGTGA come from the germline V gene. This CDR3 is 16 amino acids long. Filled out from reference TRBV7-3 and TRBJ2-5, the complete variable domain reads GAGVSQTPSNKVTEKGKYVELRCDPISGHTALYWYRQSLGQGPEFLIYFQGTGAADDSGLPNDRFFAVRPEGSVSTLKIQRTERGDSAVYLCASSLLGQGVGETQYFGPGTRLLVL.

The V gene is TRBV2, the J gene TRBJ2-5; 9 bases fit TRBD2. The J segment lost 5 bases and the V segment lost 6 bases, leaving 7 bases of the junction unmatched. The CDR3 has 14 residues. Per the germline V gene, CDR1 is SNHLY and CDR2 is FYNNEI. CDR3 nucleotide sequence: TGTGCCAGCAGCCCAGCGGGGGGAGATGAGACCCAGTACTTC. This codes for CASSPAGGDETQYF.

The chain carries TRBV5-1 and TRBJ2-4; a weak D match, TRBD2 (6 bases). The CDR3 length is 17 residues. Trimming removed 0 bases from V and 2 bases from J, with 15 bases in between. Germline assignment: CDR1 SGHRS and CDR2 YFSETQ. CDR3 region: CASSLGVGGFSKNIQYF. The CDR3 coding sequence is TGCGCCAGCAGCTTGGGAGTCGGGGGATTTTCCAAAAACATTCAGTACTTC.

This clone was seen only a few times. The chain couples TRBV7-6 to TRBJ2-2; D remains unclear. CDR1 SGHVS and CDR2 FNYEAQ come from the germline V gene. The CDR3 is 11 amino acids. Trimming removed 5 bases from V and 8 bases from J, with 6 bases in between. In nucleotides, the CDR3 is TGTGCCAGCAGCGGAGAGGGGGAGCTGTTTTTT. It translates to CASSGEGELFF.

The chain links TRBV30 to TRBJ1-2; possibly TRBD1 for D (5 bases). The CDR3 contains 13 residues. The V end was cut by 1 base, the J end by 1 base, with 7 bases between. The germline CDR1 and CDR2 sequences are GTSNPN and SVGIG (reference sequence). CDR3 DNA: TGTGCCTGGAGTGCTCAGGGTAACTATGGCTACACCTTC. This sequence encodes CAWSAQGNYGYTF.

This chain uses TRBV2 with TRBJ1-1; no definite D call. Trimming pared 8 bases from V and 7 bases from J, leaving 11 bases between. Germline CDR1 SNHLY, CDR2 FYNNEI. The CDR3 is 11 amino acids. The CDR3 sequence: CASELRSEAFF. The CDR3 nucleotides read TGTGCCAGCGAACTAAGGAGTGAAGCTTTCTTT.

The J gene is TRBJ2-5, the V gene TRBV19; weak D call: TRBD2 (5 bases). CDR3 size: 13 residues. In germline, CDR1 is LNHDA, CDR2 SQIVND (reference sequence). V was clipped by 7 bases and J by 3 bases, with 12 bases between them. CDR3: CASTGLTKETQYF. The DNA for the CDR3 is TGTGCCAGTACAGGACTGACAAAAGAGACCCAGTACTTC.

The genes are TRBV19 and TRBJ2-5; D call uncertain. V was clipped by 5 bases and J by 1 base, with 17 bases between them. There are 16 residues in the CDR3. Germline V gene data show CDR1 as LNHDA and CDR2 as SQIVND (reference sequence). The CDR3 coding sequence is TGTGCCAGTAGTTCACCGGTCACCCCGAGCCAAGAGACCCAGTACTTC. Protein: CASSSPVTPSQETQYF. Variable domain in full (rest from reference TRBV19 and TRBJ2-5): DGGITQSPKYLFRKEGQNVTLSCEQNLNHDAMYWYRQDPGQGLRLIYYSQIVNDFQKGDIAEGYSVSREKKESFPLTVTSAQKNPTAFYLCASSSPVTPSQETQYFGPGTRLLVL.

The rearrangement links TRBV7-3 to TRBJ2-1; 8 nucleotides match TRBD2. Germline V CDR1 and CDR2: SGHTA, FQGTGA. Trimming cost V 0 bases and J 15 bases; bases outside gene matches: 7. The CDR3 runs to 13 residues. The CDR3 sequence is CASSLTMTSEAFF. The CDR3 nucleotides read TGTGCCAGCAGCTTAACGATGACTAGCGAGGCGTTCTTC.